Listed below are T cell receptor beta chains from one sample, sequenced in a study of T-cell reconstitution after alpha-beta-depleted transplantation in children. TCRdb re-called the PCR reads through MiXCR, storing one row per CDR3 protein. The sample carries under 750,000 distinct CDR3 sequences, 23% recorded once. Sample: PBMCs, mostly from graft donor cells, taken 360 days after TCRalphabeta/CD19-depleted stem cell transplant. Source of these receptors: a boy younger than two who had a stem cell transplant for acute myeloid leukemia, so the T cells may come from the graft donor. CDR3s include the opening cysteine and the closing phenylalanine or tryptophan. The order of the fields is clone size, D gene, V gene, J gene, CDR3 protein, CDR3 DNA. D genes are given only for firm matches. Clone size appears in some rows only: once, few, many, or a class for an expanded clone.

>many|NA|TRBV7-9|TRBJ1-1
CASTMGGITEAFF
TGTGCCAGCACCATGGGGGGAATCACTGAAGCTTTCTTT
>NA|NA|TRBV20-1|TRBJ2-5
CSARDLLGEIETQYF
TGCAGTGCTAGAGATCTGTTGGGGGAGATTGAGACCCAGTACTTC
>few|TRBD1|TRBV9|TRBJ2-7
CASSPSGGGHEQYF
TGTGCCAGCAGCCCTTCAGGGGGCGGACACGAGCAGTACTTC
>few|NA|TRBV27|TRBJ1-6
CASSLVGSPLHF
TGTGCCAGCAGTTTAGTCGGTTCACCCCTCCACTTT
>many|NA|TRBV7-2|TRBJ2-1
CASSSKRVNEQFF
TGTGCCAGCAGCTCGAAAAGGGTCAATGAGCAGTTCTTC
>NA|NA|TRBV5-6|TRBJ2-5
CASSLSGYYTETQYF
TGTGCCAGCAGCTTGAGTGGCTACTACACGGAGACCCAGTACTTC
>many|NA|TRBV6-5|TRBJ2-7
CASRRGIRSYEQYF
TGTGCCAGCAGAAGGGGGATTCGCTCCTACGAGCAGTACTTC
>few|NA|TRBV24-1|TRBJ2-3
CATSDLMDPGRSYF
TGTGCCACCAGTGATTTGATGGACCCAGGGAGGTCATATTTT
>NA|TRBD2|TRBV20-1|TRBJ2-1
CSPLAGRYEQFF
TGCAGTCCGCTAGCGGGGAGGTATGAGCAGTTCTTC
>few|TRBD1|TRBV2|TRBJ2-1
CASGQGNEQFF
TGTGCCAGCGGACAGGGCAATGAGCAGTTCTTC
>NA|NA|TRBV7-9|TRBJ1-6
CASSLMGNQNSPLHF
TGTGCCAGCAGCTTAATGGGCAATCAGAATTCACCCCTCCACTTT
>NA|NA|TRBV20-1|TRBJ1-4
CSARGGASEKLFF
TGCAGTGCTAGAGGGGGCGCGAGTGAAAAACTGTTTTTT
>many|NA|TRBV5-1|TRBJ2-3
CASSTQGGTDTQYF
TGCGCCAGCAGCACCCAGGGAGGCACAGATACGCAGTATTTT
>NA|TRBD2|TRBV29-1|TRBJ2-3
CSVTGTSGRAGDTQYF
TGCAGCGTGACCGGGACTAGCGGGCGGGCGGGGGATACGCAGTATTTT
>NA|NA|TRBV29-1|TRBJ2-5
CSVDPGAQRTQYF
TGCAGCGTCGATCCCGGGGCCCAACGGACCCAGTACTTC
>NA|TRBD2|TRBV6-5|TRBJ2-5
CASSYSIAGSQETQYF
TGTGCCAGCAGTTACTCGATAGCGGGGAGCCAAGAGACCCAGTACTTC
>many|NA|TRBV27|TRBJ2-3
CASSAPTGTFTDTQYF
TGTGCCAGCAGTGCCCCGACCGGGACCTTTACAGATACGCAGTATTTT
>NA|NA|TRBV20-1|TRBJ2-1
CSATRSPKAVPPLFF
TGCAGTGCTACCCGTTCCCCCAAAGCGGTTCCCCCCCTGTTCTTC
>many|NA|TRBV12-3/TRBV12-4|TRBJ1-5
CASAWEGGGADNQPQHF
TGTGCCAGCGCATGGGAAGGGGGAGGGGCCGACAATCAGCCCCAGCATTTT
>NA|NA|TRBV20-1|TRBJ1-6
CSADEIRDRTGGNSPLHF
TGCAGTGCCGACGAAATCAGAGACAGGACGGGGGGAAATTCACCCCTCCACTTT
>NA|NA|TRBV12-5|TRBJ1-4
CASGAGTTNEKLFF
TGTGCTAGTGGGGCGGGGACAACTAATGAAAAACTGTTTTTT
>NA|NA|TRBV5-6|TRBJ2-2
CASSLEQVTGELFF
TGTGCCAGCAGCTTGGAACAGGTTACCGGGGAGCTGTTTTTT
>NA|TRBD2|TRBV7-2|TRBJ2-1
CASSLALAGPNEQFF
TGTGCCAGCAGCTTAGCACTAGCGGGGCCTAATGAGCAGTTCTTC
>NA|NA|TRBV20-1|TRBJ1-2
CCASFGEKRSPIATNYGYTF
TGCTGTGCTAGTTTTGGCGAGAAAAGGAGTCCTATCGCTACTAACTATGGCTACACCTTC
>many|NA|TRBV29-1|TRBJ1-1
CSVDEGALNTEAFF
TGCAGCGTTGATGAGGGAGCCCTGAACACTGAAGCTTTCTTT
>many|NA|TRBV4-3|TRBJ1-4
CASSPAEQGHEKLFF
TGCGCCAGCAGCCCCGCGGAACAGGGTCATGAAAAACTGTTTTTT
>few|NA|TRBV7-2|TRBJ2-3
CASSLGGDPTTDTQYF
TGTGCCAGCAGCTTGGGGGGAGATCCTACAACAGATACGCAGTATTTT
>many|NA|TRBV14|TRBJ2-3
CASSSRRNTQYF
TGTGCCAGCAGTTCCCGGCGCAATACGCAGTATTTT
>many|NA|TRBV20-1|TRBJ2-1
CSANGIETELYNEQFF
TGCAGTGCTAACGGGATAGAGACAGAACTATACAATGAGCAGTTCTTC
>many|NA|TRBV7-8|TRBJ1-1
CASSTGGPGMNTEAFF
TGTGCCAGCAGCACAGGAGGTCCAGGGATGAACACTGAAGCTTTCTTT
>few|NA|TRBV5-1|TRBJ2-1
CASSLNVGAPTYNEQFF
TGCGCCAGCAGCTTGAATGTAGGGGCCCCGACCTACAATGAGCAGTTCTTC
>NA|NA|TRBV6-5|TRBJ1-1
CASSYQPRMNTEAFF
TGTGCCAGCAGTTATCAACCCAGAATGAACACTGAAGCTTTCTTT
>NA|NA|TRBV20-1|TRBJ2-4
CSANPLAGVAKNIQYF
TGCAGTGCCAACCCTTTGGCAGGGGTGGCCAAAAACATTCAGTACTTC
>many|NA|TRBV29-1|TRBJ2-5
CSVEDSASGAYF
TGCAGCGTTGAAGACAGCGCCAGCGGAGCCTACTTC
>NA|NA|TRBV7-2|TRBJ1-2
CASSLDVESYGYTF
TGTGCCAGCAGCTTAGACGTAGAAAGCTATGGCTACACCTTC
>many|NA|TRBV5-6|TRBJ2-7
CASSLSSEQYF
TGTGCCAGCAGCTTGTCGTCCGAGCAGTACTTC
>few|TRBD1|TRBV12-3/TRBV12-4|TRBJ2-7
CASSLGTGDSPQYF
TGTGCCAGCAGTTTGGGGACAGGGGATTCTCCGCAGTACTTC
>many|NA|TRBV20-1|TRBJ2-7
CSARWDPTYEQYF
TGCAGTGCTAGGTGGGATCCTACCTACGAGCAGTACTTC
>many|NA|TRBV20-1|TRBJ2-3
CSARGGGGTDTQYF
TGCAGTGCTAGGGGGGGCGGGGGCACAGATACGCAGTATTTT
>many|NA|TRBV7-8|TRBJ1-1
CASSVPGGTEAFF
TGTGCCAGCAGCGTACCCGGGGGCACTGAAGCTTTCTTT
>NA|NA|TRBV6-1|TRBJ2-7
CASQPPYGKGIHEQYF
TGTGCCAGCCAGCCACCATATGGAAAGGGAATACACGAGCAGTACTTC
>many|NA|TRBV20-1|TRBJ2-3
CSARDHRVAAGDTQYF
TGCAGTGCTAGAGATCATAGGGTAGCGGCGGGAGATACGCAGTATTTT
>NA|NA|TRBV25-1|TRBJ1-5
CASSDKLNQPQHF
TGTGCCAGCAGTGATAAGCTGAATCAGCCCCAGCATTTT
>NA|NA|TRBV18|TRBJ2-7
CASSPFPEGGYEQYF
TGTGCCAGCTCACCTTTCCCCGAAGGAGGGTACGAGCAGTACTTC
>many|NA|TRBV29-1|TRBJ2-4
CSVEGAKNIQYF
TGCAGCGTTGAAGGGGCCAAAAACATTCAGTACTTC
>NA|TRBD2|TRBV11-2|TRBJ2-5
CASSLRLASGGRETQYF
TGTGCCAGCAGCCTAAGGTTGGCTAGCGGGGGTAGGGAGACCCAGTACTTC
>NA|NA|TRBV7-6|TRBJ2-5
CASSLVNGLKETQYF
TGTGCCAGCAGCTTAGTGAACGGGTTGAAGGAGACCCAGTACTTC
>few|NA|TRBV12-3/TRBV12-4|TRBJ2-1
CASRDSDRSSYNEQFF
TGTGCCAGCAGAGACTCAGACAGGAGCTCCTACAATGAGCAGTTCTTC
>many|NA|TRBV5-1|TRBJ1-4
CASSLQGRTNEKLFF
TGCGCCAGCAGCTTGCAGGGGCGGACTAATGAAAAACTGTTTTTT
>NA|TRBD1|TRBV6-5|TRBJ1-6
CASSPGRTGSSYNSPLHF
TGTGCCAGCAGTCCCGGTCGGACAGGGAGCAGCTATAATTCACCCCTCCACTTT
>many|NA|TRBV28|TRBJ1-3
CASSWGMDTIYF
TGTGCCAGCAGTTGGGGGATGGACACCATATATTTT
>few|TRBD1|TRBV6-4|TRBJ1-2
CARPHQSGTVTNYGYTF
TGTGCCAGACCGCACCAGAGCGGGACAGTTACAAACTATGGCTACACCTTC